These 21 T cell receptor beta chains originate from one sample sequenced in a study of CD8 T cells in ankylosing spondylitis. Study-level findings and limits: Apparently characteristic of ankylosing spondylitis blood was a TCR beta motif (about eight highly homologous variants).

TCRdb processed the 5' RACE reads anew with MiXCR; each CDR3 protein has one entry. The table lists fewer than 750,000 distinct CDR3 sequences, 19% of them singletons, with 15% to 20% in the top ten. Antigens of these TCRs are unknown. Sequenced: blood, either unsorted or a sorted T cell fraction (not recorded which). Receptors originate from a male donor with ankylosing spondylitis.

Only one count was recorded for this clonotype. V is TRBV2 and J is TRBJ2-3; tentative D call: TRBD1 (5 bases). The V end lost 2 bases, the J end lost 8 bases, and 14 bases lay between the germline ends. CDR3 length equals 14 residues. CDR1 SNHLY and CDR2 FYNNEI come from the germline V gene. The CDR3 sequence: CASSEQGSQGTQYF. In DNA, the CDR3 is TGTGCCAGCAGTGAACAGGGCAGCCAGGGTACGCAGTATTTT.

This sequence joins TRBV10-3 and TRBJ2-3; 9 bases are shared with TRBD2. CDR3 length: 13 amino acids. CDR1 and CDR2 (germline): ENHRY, SYGVKD. Trimming at V came to 3 bases and at J to 14 bases, leaving 9 bases not matched to a gene. The CDR3 coding sequence is TGTGCCATCAGTGAAACGACTAGCGGAAGTATGTATTTT. This sequence encodes CAISETTSGSMYF.

The chain carries TRBV6-2 or TRBV6-3 and TRBJ2-7; D gene ambiguous. Germline V lookup: CDR1 MNHEY, CDR2 SVGEGT. The CDR3 runs 13 residues. V lost 2 bases and J 3 bases, leaving 8 bases between the germline ends. The CDR3 is CASSYAGSYEQYF. The CDR3 DNA is TGTGCCAGCAGTTACGCCGGTAGCTACGAGCAGTACTTC.

The chain combines TRBV20-1 with TRBJ1-5; TRBD1 matches at 7 bases. Trimming removed 2 bases from V and 4 bases from J; junction bases left unmatched: 5. Germline CDR1 reads DFQATT; CDR2 reads SNEGSKA (reference sequence). The CDR3 has 14 amino acids. DNA for the CDR3: TGCAGTGCTAGATATAAACAGGGGAATCAGCCCCAGCATTTT. This sequence encodes CSARYKQGNQPQHF.

This clonotype was detected only a few times. J is TRBJ2-1 and V is TRBV6-1; 8 nucleotides line up with TRBD2. V lost 5 bases, J lost 3 bases, and 12 bases stayed unmatched. This CDR3 spans 17 amino acids. The germline V gene has CDR1 MNHNS and CDR2 SASEGT. As DNA, the CDR3 is TGTGCCAGCAGTCCGCCGGATGGGCGGGGGGACTACAATGAGCAGTTCTTC. It yields the protein CASSPPDGRGDYNEQFF.

This clonotype turned up a few times. The chain employs TRBV7-2 and TRBJ1-4, with D hard to call. Germline V gene lookup returns CDR1 SGHTA and CDR2 FQGNSA. The CDR3 contains 15 residues. V was pared by 4 bases and J by 8 bases, with 17 bases between. CDR3 bases: TGTGCCAGCAGCTCCCCTGGCAGCTTGATGGAAAAACTGTTTTTT. This codes for CASSSPGSLMEKLFF. Complete variable domain (other parts from reference TRBV7-2 and TRBJ1-4): GAGVSQSPSNKVTEKGKDVELRCDPISGHTALYWYRQSLGQGLEFLIYFQGNSAPDKSGLPSDRFSAERTGGSVSTLTIQRTQQEDSAVYLCASSSPGSLMEKLFFGSGTQLSVL.

The V gene is TRBV27, the J gene TRBJ2-3, with 10 bases identical to TRBD2. Trimming at V came to 5 bases and at J to 0 bases, leaving 20 bases not matched to a gene. CDR3 size: 21 residues. The V gene's germline CDR1 is MNHEY and CDR2 SMNVEV (reference sequence). This chain's CDR3 is CASSTLGGAGGKLSSTDTQYF. The DNA of the CDR3 is TGTGCCAGCAGTACGTTGGGTGGAGCGGGAGGGAAACTTTCGAGCACAGATACGCAGTATTTT.

At least ten counts were recorded for this clonotype. The rearrangement links TRBV4-1 to TRBJ2-5, with D uncertain. Germline V lookup: CDR1 MGHRA, CDR2 YSYEKL. The V gene lost 1 base and the J gene lost 5 bases, with 14 bases spanning the gap. The CDR3 consists of 15 residues. For the CDR3, the DNA is TGCGCCAGCAGCCAAGCGTATTTGGAACGCGAGACCCAGTACTTC. Protein sequence: CASSQAYLERETQYF.

V is TRBV19 and J is TRBJ1-1, with 8 bases lining up with TRBD1. With 7 bases clipped from V and 5 bases from J, the junction kept 18 bases outside the gene matches. The CDR3 has 17 amino acids. From germline, CDR1 is LNHDA and CDR2 SQIVND (reference sequence). The DNA of the CDR3 is TGTGCCAGTACCCCCGGAGGATCGTGGACAGGGTGGACTGAAGCTTTCTTT. It yields the protein CASTPGGSWTGWTEAFF.

This clonotype occurred a few times. The J gene is TRBJ2-3, the V gene TRBV7-9; D might be TRBD2 (6 bases). This CDR3 is built from 15 residues. V lost 5 bases and J 2 bases, leaving 14 bases between the germline ends. Germline CDR1 SEHNR, CDR2 FQNEAQ (reference sequence). CDR3 coding DNA: TGTGCCAGCAGCACCGCTAGCGACTACACAGATACGCAGTATTTT. Its translation: CASSTASDYTDTQYF.

The gene calls are TRBV27 and TRBJ2-7, with 13 bases fitting TRBD2. The CDR3 runs 17 residues. Unmatched junction bases numbered 7, after V lost 5 bases and J lost 0 bases. Germline lookup yields CDR1 MNHEY and CDR2 SMNVEV (reference sequence). The CDR3 is CASSPGTSGMSSYEQYF. CDR3 bases: TGTGCCAGCAGTCCAGGGACTAGCGGGATGAGCTCCTACGAGCAGTACTTC.

The V gene is TRBV29-1, the J gene TRBJ1-2, with D possibly TRBD1 on 5 matching bases. The CDR3 length is 13 residues. The germline V gene has CDR1 SQVTM and CDR2 ANQGSEA. Trimming shortened V by 6 bases and J by 8 bases, and 19 bases separated the two germline ends. The CDR3 DNA sequence: TGCAGCGTCCCCCGGGGGGGTCGCTGGGGCTACACCTTC. Its protein product is CSVPRGGRWGYTF.

There are many counts of this clonotype. V and J are TRBV20-1 and TRBJ2-1; 8 bases are shared with TRBD2. V shed 4 bases and J 6 bases; nucleotides not matched to a gene: 14. The V gene's germline CDR1 is DFQATT and CDR2 SNEGSKA (reference sequence). The CDR3 is made up of 16 amino acids. CDR3 DNA: TGCAGTGCTAACCCTTTAGCGGGATTGAGGGGCAATGAGCAGTTCTTC. As protein: CSANPLAGLRGNEQFF.

The V gene is TRBV10-3, the J gene TRBJ2-1, with D possibly being TRBD1 or TRBD2 (5 bases each). Germline values: CDR1 ENHRY, CDR2 SYGVKD. The CDR3 is 16 amino acids. V shed 0 bases and J shed 3 bases, with 12 bases lying between them. The CDR3 region has the DNA TGTGCCATCAGTGAGTCGGGGGTCTCGGGCTACAATGAGCAGTTCTTC. Amino acids: CAISESGVSGYNEQFF.

In its sample, this clonotype was seen a few times. The chain combines TRBV20-1 with TRBJ2-1; possibly TRBD2 for D (5 bases). Germline V gene data show CDR1 as DFQATT and CDR2 as SNEGSKA (reference sequence). The CDR3 is made up of 14 amino acids. V lost 3 bases and J 4 bases, leaving 13 bases between the germline ends. The CDR3 sequence: CSASKQRLYNEQFF. In DNA form, the CDR3 reads TGCAGTGCTAGCAAACAGAGACTATACAATGAGCAGTTCTTC.

This clonotype has just a few counts. V and J are TRBV7-2 and TRBJ2-1; 8 bases are shared with TRBD2. The CDR3 spans 15 residues. Per germline, CDR1 SGHTA and CDR2 FQGNSA. With 6 bases clipped from V and 0 bases from J, the junction kept 4 bases outside the gene matches. The CDR3 protein is CASRYAGGSYNEQFF. CDR3 nucleotide sequence: TGTGCCAGCAGATACGCGGGGGGCTCCTACAATGAGCAGTTCTTC.

This clonotype was detected only a few times. V usage is TRBV12-3 or TRBV12-4 and J usage is TRBJ2-4, with D possibly matching TRBD1 (6 bases). This CDR3 is built from 13 residues. Deletions cut 6 bases from V and 7 bases from J, with 13 bases between. The CDR3 loop is CASSGDKSNIQYF. CDR3 bases: TGTGCCAGCAGCGGGGACAAAAGTAACATTCAGTACTTC.

This clonotype was detected a few times. V is TRBV20-1 and J is TRBJ1-2, with a tentative D call TRBD1 (5 bases). CDR3 length equals 12 residues. Between the trimmed V and J ends, which lost 3 bases and 4 bases, there was a span of 9 bases. CDR1 and CDR2 (germline): DFQATT, SNEGSKA (reference sequence). The DNA for the CDR3 is TGCAGTGCTAGGGACGGGACCTATGGCTACACCTTC. This encodes CSARDGTYGYTF.

This clonotype was seen more than once but under ten times. The chain combines TRBV20-1 with TRBJ2-1; D is possibly TRBD1 or TRBD2 (6 bases each). Germline V CDR1 and CDR2: DFQATT, SNEGSKA (reference sequence). Trimming cost V 3 bases and J 8 bases, with 23 bases left between them. The CDR3 covers 16 residues. The CDR3 region has the DNA TGCAGTGCTAGTAAAGGTCTTAACCTGAGGGGGGATGAGCAGTTCTTC. Translated, it gives CSASKGLNLRGDEQFF.

The chain combines TRBV20-1 with TRBJ2-3, with 9 bases lining up with TRBD2. The CDR3 is 17 residues long. The germline V gene has CDR1 DFQATT and CDR2 SNEGSKA (reference sequence). The CDR3 nucleotides read TGCTGCGCTAGTGGAGCGGGGGGCGGGGGGCAAGCAGATACGCAGTATTTT. The encoded protein is CCASGAGGGGQADTQYF.

V usage is TRBV12-3 or TRBV12-4 and J usage is TRBJ2-1, with D maybe TRBD2 (5 bases). Deletions cut 6 bases from V and 10 bases from J, with 16 bases between. The CDR3 is made up of 13 amino acids. CDR3 sequence reads: CASSDLGRPEQFF. The CDR3 DNA sequence: TGTGCCAGCAGCGACTTGGGGAGACCAGAGCAGTTCTTC.